A selection of T cell receptor beta chains follows, all from one sample in a study of naive and memory T cell subsets. TCRdb re-called the 5' RACE reads through MiXCR, storing one row per CDR3 protein. The data contain over 50,000 distinct CDR3 sequences, 6.5% to 8.5% of them seen just once; the ten biggest clones take up more than 7.5%. These TCRs come from a female donor in good health. Each CDR3 is given with its conserved first and last residue. The D gene is left open where the match is weak. The size field is filled for only some rows; it gives once, few, many or a size class.

d_call: TRBD1; clone_size: NA; j_call: TRBJ1-6; v_call: TRBV12-3/TRBV12-4; cdr3_aa: CASSHRQGGTSPLHF; cdr3_nt: TGTGCCAGCAGTCATCGACAGGGAGGCACTTCACCCCTCCACTTT
d_call: NA; clone_size: many; j_call: TRBJ1-1; v_call: TRBV29-1; cdr3_aa: CSVVEGTEAFF; cdr3_nt: TGCAGCGTCGTCGAGGGTACTGAAGCTTTCTTT
d_call: NA; clone_size: many; j_call: TRBJ2-6; v_call: TRBV20-1; cdr3_aa: CSARDGLVSGANVLTF; cdr3_nt: TGCAGTGCTAGAGATGGTTTGGTTTCCGGGGCCAACGTCCTGACTTTC
d_call: TRBD2; clone_size: NA; j_call: TRBJ2-3; v_call: TRBV10-3; cdr3_aa: CAIRGAGSTDTQYF; cdr3_nt: TGTGCCATCAGGGGAGCGGGGAGCACAGATACGCAGTATTTT
d_call: NA; clone_size: many; j_call: TRBJ2-7; v_call: TRBV28; cdr3_aa: CASRGGTYEQYF; cdr3_nt: TGTGCCAGCAGGGGGGGCACCTACGAGCAGTACTTC
d_call: NA; clone_size: many; j_call: TRBJ2-7; v_call: TRBV7-2; cdr3_aa: CASSLSLVSEQYF; cdr3_nt: TGTGCCAGCAGCTTATCTCTTGTAAGCGAGCAGTACTTC
d_call: NA; clone_size: NA; j_call: TRBJ2-7; v_call: TRBV7-2; cdr3_aa: CASSRSRGISSYEQYF; cdr3_nt: TGTGCCAGCAGCCGTTCGAGGGGGATTAGCTCCTACGAGCAGTACTTC
d_call: TRBD1; clone_size: few; j_call: TRBJ1-2; v_call: TRBV18; cdr3_aa: CASSPGTGAYGYTF; cdr3_nt: TGTGCCAGCTCGCCCGGGACAGGGGCCTATGGCTACACCTTC
d_call: NA; clone_size: few; j_call: TRBJ1-2; v_call: TRBV6-5; cdr3_aa: CASSYSVRTGGYTF; cdr3_nt: TGTGCCAGCAGTTACTCTGTGAGGACGGGAGGCTACACCTTC
d_call: TRBD1; clone_size: many; j_call: TRBJ1-1; v_call: TRBV4-1; cdr3_aa: CASSQSRMGQLNTEAFF; cdr3_nt: TGCGCCAGCAGCCAGTCTAGGATGGGACAGTTGAACACTGAAGCTTTCTTT
d_call: TRBD1; clone_size: few; j_call: TRBJ1-3; v_call: TRBV6-5; cdr3_aa: CASSYTARQGVGNTIYF; cdr3_nt: TGTGCCAGCAGTTACACGGCGAGGCAGGGGGTTGGAAACACCATATATTTT
d_call: TRBD1; clone_size: few; j_call: TRBJ1-3; v_call: TRBV12-3/TRBV12-4; cdr3_aa: CASSWGTGSISGNTIYF; cdr3_nt: TGTGCCAGCAGTTGGGGGACAGGGTCCATCTCTGGAAACACCATATATTTT
d_call: NA; clone_size: many; j_call: TRBJ2-7; v_call: TRBV14; cdr3_aa: CASKQEGEQYF; cdr3_nt: TGTGCCAGCAAACAGGAGGGGGAGCAGTACTTC
d_call: TRBD1; clone_size: many; j_call: TRBJ1-6; v_call: TRBV2; cdr3_aa: CATTGTGRDSPLHF; cdr3_nt: TGTGCCACAACTGGGACAGGTAGAGATTCACCCCTCCACTTT
d_call: NA; clone_size: few; j_call: TRBJ2-5; v_call: TRBV29-1; cdr3_aa: CSVEDTTPGETQYF; cdr3_nt: TGCAGCGTTGAAGATACGACACCCGGGGAGACCCAGTACTTC
d_call: TRBD1; clone_size: NA; j_call: TRBJ1-2; v_call: TRBV12-3/TRBV12-4; cdr3_aa: CASSLFPGGNYGYTF; cdr3_nt: TGTGCCAGCAGTTTATTTCCAGGGGGGAACTATGGCTACACCTTC
d_call: NA; clone_size: NA; j_call: TRBJ1-5; v_call: TRBV2; cdr3_aa: CASRAGYNQPQHF; cdr3_nt: TGTGCCAGCAGGGCAGGGTACAATCAGCCCCAGCATTTT
d_call: TRBD2; clone_size: few; j_call: TRBJ2-1; v_call: TRBV11-2; cdr3_aa: CASSLLAGGRQGEQFF; cdr3_nt: TGTGCCAGCAGCCTGCTAGCGGGGGGACGACAAGGGGAGCAGTTCTTC
d_call: NA; clone_size: many; j_call: TRBJ1-6; v_call: TRBV6-2/TRBV6-3; cdr3_aa: CASSPYASPLHF; cdr3_nt: TGTGCCAGCAGTCCCTACGCTTCACCCCTCCACTTT
d_call: NA; clone_size: many; j_call: TRBJ1-2; v_call: TRBV18; cdr3_aa: CASSPIGLVNIPGGYTF; cdr3_nt: TGTGCCAGCTCACCGATCGGACTCGTTAACATTCCAGGGGGCTACACCTTC
d_call: NA; clone_size: many; j_call: TRBJ1-2; v_call: TRBV29-1; cdr3_aa: CSVESAENSNYGYTF; cdr3_nt: TGCAGCGTTGAGTCGGCCGAGAACTCTAACTATGGCTACACCTTC
d_call: NA; clone_size: NA; j_call: TRBJ1-1; v_call: TRBV28; cdr3_aa: CASSYGAAEAFF; cdr3_nt: TGTGCCAGCAGTTACGGAGCGGCCGAAGCTTTCTTT
d_call: TRBD1; clone_size: many; j_call: TRBJ1-5; v_call: TRBV6-5; cdr3_aa: CATSSGGTGNQPQHF; cdr3_nt: TGTGCCACCTCGTCCGGGGGGACAGGGAATCAGCCCCAGCATTTT
d_call: NA; clone_size: NA; j_call: TRBJ2-1; v_call: TRBV12-3/TRBV12-4; cdr3_aa: CASQKSEYNEQFF; cdr3_nt: TGTGCCAGTCAAAAGTCTGAGTACAATGAGCAGTTCTTC
d_call: NA; clone_size: NA; j_call: TRBJ1-3; v_call: TRBV15; cdr3_aa: CATSARDPGSGNTIYF; cdr3_nt: TGTGCCACCAGCGCCCGGGACCCCGGCTCTGGAAACACCATATATTTT
d_call: NA; clone_size: many; j_call: TRBJ1-5; v_call: TRBV10-3; cdr3_aa: CAISESTQFNQPQHF; cdr3_nt: TGTGCCATCAGTGAGTCGACCCAGTTCAATCAGCCCCAGCATTTT
d_call: NA; clone_size: NA; j_call: TRBJ1-2; v_call: TRBV19; cdr3_aa: CASSMYGGSNYGYTF; cdr3_nt: TGTGCCAGTAGTATGTATGGGGGATCTAACTATGGCTACACCTTC
d_call: TRBD1; clone_size: NA; j_call: TRBJ1-5; v_call: TRBV20-1; cdr3_aa: CSAVDRGNQPQHF; cdr3_nt: TGCAGTGCAGTAGACAGGGGCAATCAGCCCCAGCATTTT
d_call: TRBD2; clone_size: NA; j_call: TRBJ2-5; v_call: TRBV12-3/TRBV12-4; cdr3_aa: CASSLGRGRVKETQYF; cdr3_nt: TGTGCCAGCAGTTTGGGGCGGGGGAGGGTGAAAGAGACCCAGTACTTC
d_call: NA; clone_size: NA; j_call: TRBJ1-1; v_call: TRBV6-2/TRBV6-3; cdr3_aa: CASSYSGAHLSPFF; cdr3_nt: TGTGCCAGCAGTTACTCAGGGGCCCATTTGTCTCCTTTCTTT
d_call: NA; clone_size: NA; j_call: TRBJ1-1; v_call: TRBV2; cdr3_aa: CASRKTVRTEAFF; cdr3_nt: TGTGCCAGCAGAAAGACAGTTCGGACTGAAGCTTTCTTT
d_call: NA; clone_size: NA; j_call: TRBJ2-3; v_call: TRBV27; cdr3_aa: CASSLDSTDTQYF; cdr3_nt: TGTGCCAGCAGTTTAGACTCCACAGATACGCAGTATTTT
d_call: TRBD1; clone_size: many; j_call: TRBJ1-2; v_call: TRBV7-8; cdr3_aa: CASSPTQGASYGYTF; cdr3_nt: TGTGCCAGCAGCCCGACCCAGGGGGCGAGCTATGGCTACACCTTC
d_call: TRBD1; clone_size: NA; j_call: TRBJ1-6; v_call: TRBV29-1; cdr3_aa: CSVTTGPNSPLHF; cdr3_nt: TGCAGCGTCACGACAGGGCCCAATTCACCCCTCCACTTT
d_call: TRBD1; clone_size: NA; j_call: TRBJ1-5; v_call: TRBV12-3/TRBV12-4; cdr3_aa: CASSTGTGQPQHF; cdr3_nt: TGTGCCAGCAGTACAGGGACAGGACAGCCCCAGCATTTT
d_call: NA; clone_size: few; j_call: TRBJ2-1; v_call: TRBV5-1; cdr3_aa: CASRLPGLGGDEQFF; cdr3_nt: TGCGCCAGCAGACTCCCGGGACTTGGGGGCGATGAGCAGTTCTTC
d_call: NA; clone_size: NA; j_call: TRBJ2-3; v_call: TRBV9; cdr3_aa: CASSVVSGDTQYF; cdr3_nt: TGTGCCAGCAGCGTAGTATCGGGAGATACGCAGTATTTT
d_call: NA; clone_size: many; j_call: TRBJ1-2; v_call: TRBV7-2; cdr3_aa: CASSLGTNYGYTF; cdr3_nt: TGTGCCAGCAGCTTAGGGACTAACTATGGCTACACCTTC
d_call: TRBD2; clone_size: many; j_call: TRBJ2-1; v_call: TRBV5-1; cdr3_aa: CASSLGLAGASSYNEQFF; cdr3_nt: TGCGCCAGCAGCTTGGGACTAGCGGGGGCAAGCTCCTACAATGAGCAGTTCTTC
d_call: NA; clone_size: many; j_call: TRBJ2-3; v_call: TRBV2; cdr3_aa: CASSERGLTDTQYF; cdr3_nt: TGTGCCAGCAGTGAGCGGGGGCTCACAGATACGCAGTATTTT
d_call: NA; clone_size: few; j_call: TRBJ2-3; v_call: TRBV5-1; cdr3_aa: CASSLEGTDTQYF; cdr3_nt: TGCGCCAGCAGCTTGGAAGGCACAGATACGCAGTATTTT
d_call: NA; clone_size: few; j_call: TRBJ2-7; v_call: TRBV12-3/TRBV12-4; cdr3_aa: CASSSPETGRYEQYF; cdr3_nt: TGTGCCAGCAGTAGCCCTGAGACAGGGAGGTACGAGCAGTACTTC
d_call: NA; clone_size: many; j_call: TRBJ1-2; v_call: TRBV20-1; cdr3_aa: CSASISGARNYGYTF; cdr3_nt: TGCAGTGCTAGCATCTCGGGGGCGCGGAACTATGGCTACACCTTC
d_call: NA; clone_size: many; j_call: TRBJ2-2; v_call: TRBV5-6; cdr3_aa: CASSLGGLVDTGELFF; cdr3_nt: TGTGCCAGCAGCTTGGGCGGCTTGGTGGACACCGGGGAGCTGTTTTTT
d_call: NA; clone_size: many; j_call: TRBJ2-7; v_call: TRBV29-1; cdr3_aa: CSGPGEQYF; cdr3_nt: TGCAGCGGCCCTGGGGAGCAGTACTTC
d_call: NA; clone_size: few; j_call: TRBJ2-3; v_call: TRBV7-2; cdr3_aa: CASSLVGGTDTQYF; cdr3_nt: TGTGCCAGCAGCTTAGTGGGGGGCACAGATACGCAGTATTTT
d_call: NA; clone_size: NA; j_call: TRBJ1-2; v_call: TRBV28; cdr3_aa: CASRGAVYYGDTF; cdr3_nt: TGTGCCAGCAGAGGGGCCGTTTACTATGGCGACACCTTC
d_call: NA; clone_size: many; j_call: TRBJ1-5; v_call: TRBV7-9; cdr3_aa: CASSSAPGGSNQPQHF; cdr3_nt: TGTGCCAGCAGCTCCGCCCCCGGGGGTAGCAATCAGCCCCAGCATTTT
d_call: TRBD2; clone_size: few; j_call: TRBJ2-3; v_call: TRBV29-1; cdr3_aa: CSVATVAGGGTDTQYF; cdr3_nt: TGCAGCGTTGCCACAGTAGCGGGGGGAGGCACAGATACGCAGTATTTT
d_call: NA; clone_size: NA; j_call: TRBJ2-2; v_call: TRBV6-1; cdr3_aa: CASGVGITGELFF; cdr3_nt: TGTGCCAGCGGTGTAGGAATCACCGGGGAGCTGTTTTTT
d_call: NA; clone_size: many; j_call: TRBJ1-6; v_call: TRBV7-2; cdr3_aa: CASSLSYSPLHF; cdr3_nt: TGTGCCAGCAGCTTATCCTATTCACCCCTCCACTTT
d_call: TRBD1; clone_size: many; j_call: TRBJ2-7; v_call: TRBV6-2/TRBV6-3; cdr3_aa: CASRRGQGTFEQYF; cdr3_nt: TGTGCCAGCAGACGAGGACAGGGAACTTTCGAGCAGTACTTC
d_call: TRBD1; clone_size: few; j_call: TRBJ1-1; v_call: TRBV11-1; cdr3_aa: CASSLRAQGAAEAFF; cdr3_nt: TGTGCCAGCAGCCTGAGAGCACAGGGGGCCGCTGAAGCTTTCTTT
d_call: TRBD1; clone_size: NA; j_call: TRBJ1-2; v_call: TRBV5-5; cdr3_aa: CASRPGQGYGYTF; cdr3_nt: TGTGCCAGCAGACCCGGACAGGGCTATGGCTACACCTTC
d_call: NA; clone_size: once; j_call: TRBJ2-7; v_call: TRBV9; cdr3_aa: CASSVTVDRYEQYF; cdr3_nt: TGTGCCAGCAGCGTTACCGTGGACCGGTACGAGCAGTACTTC
d_call: NA; clone_size: many; j_call: TRBJ1-4; v_call: TRBV20-1; cdr3_aa: CSARDPRVDEKLFF; cdr3_nt: TGCAGTGCTAGAGATCCCAGGGTGGATGAAAAACTGTTTTTT